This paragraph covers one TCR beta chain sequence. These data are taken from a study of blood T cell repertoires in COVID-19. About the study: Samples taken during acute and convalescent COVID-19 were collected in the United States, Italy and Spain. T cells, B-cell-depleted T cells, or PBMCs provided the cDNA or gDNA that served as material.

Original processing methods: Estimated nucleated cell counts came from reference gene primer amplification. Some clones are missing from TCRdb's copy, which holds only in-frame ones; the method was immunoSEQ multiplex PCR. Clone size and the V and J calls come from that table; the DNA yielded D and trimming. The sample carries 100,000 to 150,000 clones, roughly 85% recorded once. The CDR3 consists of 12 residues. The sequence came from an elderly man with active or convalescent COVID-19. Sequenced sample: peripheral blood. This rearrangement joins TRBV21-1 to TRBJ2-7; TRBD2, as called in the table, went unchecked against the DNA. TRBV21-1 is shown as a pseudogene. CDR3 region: CASSKDSREQYF. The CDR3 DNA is TGTGCCAGCAGCAAAGACTCCCGGGAGCAGTACTTC.